This T cell receptor (beta chain) was profiled in a study of CD4+ T cells in melanoma. Points from the study as a whole: In melanoma, neoantigen-specific CD4+ T cells reportedly differed in differentiation state. A reported correlation linked neoantigen-specific CD4+ T cells to CD8+, macrophage and B cell function.

Repertoires were generated with immunoSEQ multiplex PCR, while TCRdb's copy carries only in-frame clones and drops some. The table includes about 9,600 clones, around 67% detected once. Germline loops: CDR1 MNHEY, CDR2 SVGEGT. Trimming took off 0 bases at V and 2 bases at J, with 14 bases between the two ends. The CDR3 spans 17 residues. As for this clone: Its antigen is undetermined.

The clonotype was recovered from a human donor with melanoma. Sequenced sample: cells from a culture (not recorded whether cultured in vitro). The rearrangement uses TRBV6-2 or TRBV6-3 and TRBJ1-3; no firm D call. CDR3 residues: CASSYSGRAGTGNTIYF. The CDR3 DNA reads TGTGCCAGCAGTTACTCGGGCCGGGCAGGTACTGGAAACACCATATATTTT.